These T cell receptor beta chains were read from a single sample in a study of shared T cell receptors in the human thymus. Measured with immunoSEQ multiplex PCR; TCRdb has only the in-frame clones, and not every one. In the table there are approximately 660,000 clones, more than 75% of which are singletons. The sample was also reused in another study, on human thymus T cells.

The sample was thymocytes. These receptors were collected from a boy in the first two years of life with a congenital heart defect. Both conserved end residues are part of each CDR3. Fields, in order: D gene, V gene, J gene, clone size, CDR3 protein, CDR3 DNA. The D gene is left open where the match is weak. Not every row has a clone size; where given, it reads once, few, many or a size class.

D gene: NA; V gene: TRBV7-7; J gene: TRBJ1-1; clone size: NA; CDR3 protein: CASSVEENTEAFF; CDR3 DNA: TGTGCCAGCAGTGTGGAGGAGAACACTGAAGCTTTCTTT
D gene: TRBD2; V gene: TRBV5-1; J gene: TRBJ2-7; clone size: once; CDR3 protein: CASSFSRSGLAGFFSYEQYF; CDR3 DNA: TGCGCCAGCAGCTTTTCGCGTTCGGGACTAGCGGGTTTTTTCTCCTACGAGCAGTACTTC
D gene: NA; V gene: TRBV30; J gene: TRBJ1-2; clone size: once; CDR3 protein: CAWLQSNYGYTF; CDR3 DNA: TGTGCCTGGTTACAGAGTAACTATGGCTACACCTTC
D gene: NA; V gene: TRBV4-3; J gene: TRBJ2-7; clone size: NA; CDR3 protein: CASSQDPPGPAPYEQYF; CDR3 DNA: TGCGCCAGCAGCCAAGATCCCCCTGGGCCTGCCCCATACGAGCAGTACTTC
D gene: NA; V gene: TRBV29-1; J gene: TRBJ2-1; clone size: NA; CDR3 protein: CSVVGGDHQFF; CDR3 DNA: TGCAGCGTTGTTGGGGGCGACCATCAGTTCTTC
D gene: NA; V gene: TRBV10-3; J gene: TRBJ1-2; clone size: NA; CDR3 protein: CAISDGIGAYGYTF; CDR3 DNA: TGTGCCATCAGTGATGGCATAGGGGCTTATGGCTACACCTTC
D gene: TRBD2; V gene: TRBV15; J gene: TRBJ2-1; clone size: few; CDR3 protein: CATSRDPTGGPYNEQFF; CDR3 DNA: TGTGCCACCAGCAGAGACCCGACGGGAGGGCCTTACAATGAGCAGTTCTTC
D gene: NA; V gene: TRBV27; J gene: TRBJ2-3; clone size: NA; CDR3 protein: CASSSGVRDTQYF; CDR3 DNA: TGTGCCAGCAGTTCAGGGGTGAGAGATACGCAGTATTTT
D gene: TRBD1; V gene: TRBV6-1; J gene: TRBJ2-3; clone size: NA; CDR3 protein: CASSVWTGVTDTQYF; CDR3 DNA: TGTGCCAGCAGTGTCTGGACAGGGGTGACAGATACGCAGTATTTT
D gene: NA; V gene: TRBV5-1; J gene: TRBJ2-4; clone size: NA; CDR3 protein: CASSLEGGKNIQYF; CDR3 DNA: TGCGCCAGCAGCTTGGAAGGGGGCAAAAACATTCAGTACTTC
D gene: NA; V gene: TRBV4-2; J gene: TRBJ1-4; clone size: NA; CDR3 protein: CASSQVLGHRDEKLFF; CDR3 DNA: TGTGCCAGCAGCCAAGTATTGGGACATAGGGACGAAAAACTGTTTTTT
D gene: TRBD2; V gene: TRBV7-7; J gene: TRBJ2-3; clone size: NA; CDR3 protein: CAVGGSPSTDTQYF; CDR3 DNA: TGTGCCGTCGGCGGGAGCCCTAGCACAGATACGCAGTATTTT
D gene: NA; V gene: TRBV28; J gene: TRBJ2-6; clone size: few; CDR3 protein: CASSLQGSGANVLTF; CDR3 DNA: TGTGCCAGCAGCCTACAGGGCTCTGGGGCCAACGTCCTGACTTTC
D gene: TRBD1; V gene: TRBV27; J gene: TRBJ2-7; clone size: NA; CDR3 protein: CASRADRASYEQYF; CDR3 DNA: TGTGCCAGCAGAGCGGACAGGGCGTCCTACGAGCAGTACTTC
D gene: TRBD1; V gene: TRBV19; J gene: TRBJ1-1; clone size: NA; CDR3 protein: CASSPGTGVTEAFF; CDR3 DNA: TGTGCCAGTAGTCCCGGGACAGGGGTGACTGAAGCTTTCTTT
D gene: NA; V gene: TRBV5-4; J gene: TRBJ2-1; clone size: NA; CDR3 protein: CASSLILERSEDEQFF; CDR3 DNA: TGTGCCAGCAGCTTGATTCTAGAGAGGTCAGAGGATGAGCAGTTCTTC
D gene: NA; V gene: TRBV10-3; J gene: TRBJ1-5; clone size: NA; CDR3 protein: CAISESRSGNQPQHF; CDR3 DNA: TGTGCCATCAGTGAGTCGAGGTCAGGCAATCAGCCCCAGCATTTT
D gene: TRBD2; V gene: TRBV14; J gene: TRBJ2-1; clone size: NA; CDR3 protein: CASSQARTREGYNEQFF; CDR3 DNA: TGTGCCAGCAGCCAAGCTAGAACACGGGAGGGCTACAATGAGCAGTTCTTC
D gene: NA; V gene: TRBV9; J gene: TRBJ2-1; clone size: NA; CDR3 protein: CASGWPEAGEQFF; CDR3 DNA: TGTGCCAGCGGGTGGCCGGAAGCAGGCGAGCAGTTCTTC
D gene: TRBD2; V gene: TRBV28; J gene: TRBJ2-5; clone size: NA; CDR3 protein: CASSWGRTSGLQETQYF; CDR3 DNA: TGTGCCAGCAGCTGGGGACGGACTAGCGGACTCCAAGAGACCCAGTACTTC
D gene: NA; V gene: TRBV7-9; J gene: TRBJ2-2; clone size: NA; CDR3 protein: CASSLVSNTGELFF; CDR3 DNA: TGTGCCAGCAGCTTAGTCTCGAACACCGGGGAGCTGTTTTTT
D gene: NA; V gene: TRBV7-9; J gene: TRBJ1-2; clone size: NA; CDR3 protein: CASSSHSRGYGYTF; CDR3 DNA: TGTGCCAGCAGCTCACACTCTCGGGGCTATGGCTACACCTTC
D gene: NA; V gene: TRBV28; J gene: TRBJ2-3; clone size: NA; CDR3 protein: CASSLRGPPTDTQYF; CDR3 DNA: TGTGCCAGCAGTTTACGCGGTCCCCCCACAGATACGCAGTATTTT
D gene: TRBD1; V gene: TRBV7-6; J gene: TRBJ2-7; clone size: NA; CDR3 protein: CASSPPHRGDSYEQYF; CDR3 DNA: TGTGCCAGCAGTCCCCCCCACAGGGGAGATTCCTACGAGCAGTACTTC
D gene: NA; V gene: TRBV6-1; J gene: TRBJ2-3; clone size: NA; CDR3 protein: CASTGGDRGTDTQYF; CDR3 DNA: TGTGCCAGCACCGGGGGGGACAGGGGCACAGATACGCAGTATTTT
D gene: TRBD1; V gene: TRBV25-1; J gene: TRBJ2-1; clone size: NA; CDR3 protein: CASSDSDRAGFF; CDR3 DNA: TGTGCCAGCAGTGATTCAGACAGGGCTGGTTTCTTC
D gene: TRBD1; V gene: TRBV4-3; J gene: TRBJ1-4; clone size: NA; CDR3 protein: CASSHSQRDRANEKLFF; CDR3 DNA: TGCGCCAGCAGCCATTCCCAAAGGGACAGGGCAAATGAAAAACTGTTTTTT
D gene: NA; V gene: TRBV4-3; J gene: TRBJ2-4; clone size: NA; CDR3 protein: CASSQETVAKNIQYF; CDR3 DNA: TGCGCCAGCAGCCAAGAGACAGTAGCCAAAAACATTCAGTACTTC
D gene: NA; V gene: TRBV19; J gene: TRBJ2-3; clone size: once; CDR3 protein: CASIPGGTSTDTQYF; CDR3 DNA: TGTGCCAGTATCCCCGGCGGAACGAGCACAGATACGCAGTATTTT
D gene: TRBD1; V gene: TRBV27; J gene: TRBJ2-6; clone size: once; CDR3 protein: CASSSKQQGIGTGANVLTF; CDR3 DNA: TGTGCCAGCAGTTCTAAGCAACAGGGGATAGGTACTGGGGCCAACGTCCTGACTTTC
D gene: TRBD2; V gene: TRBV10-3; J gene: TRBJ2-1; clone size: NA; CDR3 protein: CAISTRATSGRRGEQFF; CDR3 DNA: TGTGCCATCAGCACCCGTGCGACTAGCGGGAGAAGAGGTGAGCAGTTCTTC
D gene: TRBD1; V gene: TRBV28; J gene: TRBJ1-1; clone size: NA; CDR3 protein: CASTLGTGGARAFF; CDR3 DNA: TGTGCCAGCACCTTGGGGACAGGGGGCGCCCGGGCTTTCTTT
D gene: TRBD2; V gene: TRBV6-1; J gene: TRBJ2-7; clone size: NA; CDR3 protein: CAGGTSGRTHEQYF; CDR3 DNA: TGTGCCGGGGGGACTAGCGGGAGAACCCACGAGCAGTACTTC
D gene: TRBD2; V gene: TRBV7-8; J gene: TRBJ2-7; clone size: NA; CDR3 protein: CASSVGTSGNIYEQYF; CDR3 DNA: TGTGCCAGCAGCGTCGGGACTAGCGGGAATATCTACGAGCAGTACTTC
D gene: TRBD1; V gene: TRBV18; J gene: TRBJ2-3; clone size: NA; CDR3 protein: CASSLPGQGSGTDTQYF; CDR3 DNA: TGTGCCAGCTCACTCCCGGGACAGGGTTCTGGCACAGATACGCAGTATTTT
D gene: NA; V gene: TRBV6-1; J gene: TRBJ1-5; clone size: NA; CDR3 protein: CASSLPRGQPQHF; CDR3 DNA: TGTGCCAGCAGCCTCCCCAGGGGCCAGCCCCAGCATTTT
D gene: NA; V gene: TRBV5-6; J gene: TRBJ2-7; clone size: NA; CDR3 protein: CASSPADRLNEQYF; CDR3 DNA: TGTGCCAGCAGCCCCGCCGACAGGCTGAACGAGCAGTACTTC
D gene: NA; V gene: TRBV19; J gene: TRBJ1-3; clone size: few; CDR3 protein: CASSRYHVSGNTIYF; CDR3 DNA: TGTGCCAGTAGTCGGTATCATGTTTCTGGAAACACCATATATTTT
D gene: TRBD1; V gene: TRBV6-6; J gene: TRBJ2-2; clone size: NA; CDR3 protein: CASSYRRDRYTGELFF; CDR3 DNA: TGTGCCAGCAGTTACCGACGGGACAGATACACCGGGGAGCTGTTTTTT
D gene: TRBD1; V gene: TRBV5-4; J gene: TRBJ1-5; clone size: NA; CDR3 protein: CASSLKPGQDQPQHF; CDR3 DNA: TGTGCCAGCAGCTTAAAACCGGGACAGGATCAGCCCCAGCATTTT
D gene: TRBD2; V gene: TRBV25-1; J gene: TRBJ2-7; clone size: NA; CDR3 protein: CASSEFASGSTEQYF; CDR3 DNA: TGTGCCAGCAGTGAATTCGCAAGCGGGAGTACCGAGCAGTACTTC